This is a list of T cell receptor beta chains from one sample in a study of cytomegalovirus exposure and HLA in healthy donors. Clones were sequenced by immunoSEQ multiplex PCR, and TCRdb holds only the in-frame ones, with some missing. This sample has 150,000 to 200,000 clones; roughly 65% occur once, and the top ten carry approximately 5%. The sequencing input was PBMCs. The receptor source for this set is a man aged 18 to 30 in good health and CMV-seropositive. Each CDR3 is given with its conserved first and last residue. The D gene is left open where the match is weak. Clone size is not always given. Where it is, it says once, few, many or a class for expanded clones.

17 | TRBD2 | TRBJ2-3 | few | TRBV7-6 | TGTGCCAGCAGCTTTCCCGCGGGGGGCCATAGCACAGATACGCAGTATTTT | CASSFPAGGHSTDTQYF
17 | - | TRBJ2-1 | - | TRBV27 | TGTGCCAGCAGTTTTGATTTTACTTCTAGCTCCTACAATGAGCAGTTCTTC | CASSFDFTSSSYNEQFF
13 | - | TRBJ2-5 | - | TRBV2 | TGTGCCAGCGGGGGGGGGCGGCAAGAGACCCAGTACTTC | CASGGGRQETQYF
11 | - | TRBJ2-5 | few | TRBV7-2 | TGTGCCAGCAGCCGTTTTGAGACCCAGTACTTC | CASSRFETQYF
14 | - | TRBJ1-2 | - | TRBV28 | TGTGCCAGCAGCTGGGGGGGACACAACTATGGCTACACCTTC | CASSWGGHNYGYTF
16 | - | TRBJ1-2 | few | TRBV19 | TGTGCCAGTAGTATAGCAGGCCGAAGCATTAACTATGGCTACACCTTC | CASSIAGRSINYGYTF
16 | TRBD1 | TRBJ1-2 | - | TRBV28 | TGTGCCAGCAGTGAGGGACAGAGGAGCTTAATCAATGGCTACACCTTC | CASSEGQRSLINGYTF
16 | TRBD2 | TRBJ2-3 | - | TRBV19 | TGTGCCAGTACCCTTACTAGCGGGGGGTGGGCAGATACGCAGTATTTT | CASTLTSGGWADTQYF
11 | - | TRBJ2-3 | - | TRBV20-1 | TGCAGTGGGCAGAGCACAGATACGCAGTATTTT | CSGQSTDTQYF
15 | TRBD1 | TRBJ1-2 | - | TRBV5-1 | TGCGCCAGCAGCTTGGGGGACAGGGGATCCTATGGCTACACCTTC | CASSLGDRGSYGYTF
18 | TRBD2 | TRBJ2-3 | - | TRBV11-2 | TGTGCCAGCAGCTTACCTTGGCGAAGCGGGGGTCGGGCGGATACGCAGTATTTT | CASSLPWRSGGRADTQYF
13 | - | TRBJ2-5 | - | TRBV29-1 | TGCAGCGTTGATACCAGCGCAAGGGAGACCCAGTACTTC | CSVDTSARETQYF
13 | - | TRBJ1-3 | - | TRBV15 | TGTGCCACCAGCAGAGGCGGGGGATACACCATATATTTT | CATSRGGGYTIYF
14 | - | TRBJ1-5 | - | TRBV15 | TGTGCCACCAGCAGACCCCTTAGCAATCAGCCCCAGCATTTT | CATSRPLSNQPQHF
13 | TRBD1 | TRBJ1-3 | few | TRBV29-1 | TGCAGCGGCTGGACAGGGACTGGAAACACCATATATTTT | CSGWTGTGNTIYF
12 | - | TRBJ1-4 | - | TRBV6-1 | TGTGCCAGCAGTGAAGGCCGACAGACGAAGTTTTTT | CASSEGRQTKFF
13 | TRBD1 | TRBJ1-1 | many | TRBV2 | TGTGCCGGAACGGGACAGCCGAACACTGAAGCTTTCTTT | CAGTGQPNTEAFF
13 | - | TRBJ2-1 | few | TRBV2 | TGTGCCAGCATCGAGGGGGTTCCCAATGAGCAGTTCTTC | CASIEGVPNEQFF
15 | - | TRBJ1-1 | - | TRBV6-1 | TGTGCCAGCAGTGAAACGAGATACGCCCTTGGTGAAGCTTTCTTT | CASSETRYALGEAFF
13 | - | TRBJ1-1 | few | TRBV6-1 | TGTGCCAGCAGTTTGAACAGGGACACTGAAGCTTTCTTT | CASSLNRDTEAFF
16 | TRBD2 | TRBJ2-5 | - | TRBV18 | TGTGCCAGCTCAACGGGACTAGCGGGGAACGGGGAGACCCAGTACTTC | CASSTGLAGNGETQYF
15 | TRBD2 | TRBJ2-1 | - | TRBV19 | TGTGCCAGTACCGCCACTAGCGGGAGAGGGAATGAGCAGTTCTTC | CASTATSGRGNEQFF
14 | - | TRBJ2-1 | - | TRBV4-2 | TGTGCCAGCAGCCAAGATAGGACACTCAATGAGCAGTTCTTC | CASSQDRTLNEQFF
15 | TRBD2 | TRBJ2-3 | - | TRBV29-1 | TGCAGCGTTCGGACTAGCGGGGGGCCCTTGGATACGCAGTATTTT | CSVRTSGGPLDTQYF
18 | TRBD2 | TRBJ2-3 | - | TRBV9 | TGTGCCAGCAGCTCCCGACTAGCGGGGGCTCCTAGCACAGATACGCAGTATTTT | CASSSRLAGAPSTDTQYF
14 | TRBD1 | TRBJ1-2 | few | TRBV7-2 | TGTGCCAGCAGCTCACGGACAGGGGACTATGGCTACACCTTC | CASSSRTGDYGYTF
15 | TRBD1 | TRBJ2-1 | - | TRBV2 | TGTGCCAGCTCCCGCGGGACAGGCTCCTACAATGAGCAGTTCTTC | CASSRGTGSYNEQFF
15 | TRBD2 | TRBJ2-3 | - | TRBV5-1 | TGCGCCAGCAGCTTAGGGCGGGGGGGCACAGATACGCAGTATTTT | CASSLGRGGTDTQYF
14 | TRBD1 | TRBJ2-5 | - | TRBV10-1 | TGCGCCAGCAGTGAAACAGGGGCAGGGGAGACCCAGTACTTC | CASSETGAGETQYF
17 | - | TRBJ1-5 | few | TRBV6-1 | TGTGCCAGCAGTGAAGCGCTTCGGGGGGGACCCAATCAGCCCCAGCATTTT | CASSEALRGGPNQPQHF
13 | TRBD1 | TRBJ1-1 | - | TRBV10-3 | TGTGCCATCAGCGCTGGACAGGCGCAAGAAGCTTTCTTT | CAISAGQAQEAFF
14 | TRBD1 | TRBJ2-2 | - | TRBV7-9 | TGTGCCAGCAGCCCCCCAGGGGGTACCGGGGAGCTGTTTTTT | CASSPPGGTGELFF
14 | - | TRBJ1-6 | - | TRBV9 | TGTGCCAGCAGCGTAGAACCAGTTAATTCACCCCTCCACTTT | CASSVEPVNSPLHF
14 | - | TRBJ1-2 | - | TRBV30 | TGTGCCTGGAGTGGAGGGCCGGTGAACTATGGCTACACCTTC | CAWSGGPVNYGYTF
15 | TRBD1 | TRBJ1-2 | - | TRBV18 | TGTGCCAGCTCACCCCGGGACAGCCCTAACTATGGCTACACCTTC | CASSPRDSPNYGYTF
16 | TRBD2 | TRBJ2-1 | - | TRBV7-2 | TGTGCCAGCAGCAGACGCGGGGGAAACTCCTACAATGAGCAGTTCTTC | CASSRRGGNSYNEQFF
19 | TRBD2 | TRBJ2-6 | - | TRBV4-2 | TGTGCCAGCAGCCAAGATCTAGCGGGGGGTATCTCTGGGGCCAACGTCCTGACTTTC | CASSQDLAGGISGANVLTF
13 | TRBD2 | TRBJ2-5 | - | TRBV2 | TGTGCCAGCAGTGAGGAACTAGCGGGGGGGGAGTACTTC | CASSEELAGGEYF
16 | TRBD2 | TRBJ2-1 | once | TRBV9 | TGTGCCAGCAGCGTCGGGCTAGCGGAAGTACACAATGAGCAGTTCTTC | CASSVGLAEVHNEQFF
15 | - | TRBJ2-1 | - | TRBV6-6 | TGTGCCAGCAGTTACGCTCCCGGCGGGCGCAATGAGCAGTTCTTC | CASSYAPGGRNEQFF
13 | TRBD1 | TRBJ1-1 | - | TRBV18 | TGTGCCAGCTCACCAAACCGGGACAGGGCTCCTCTTTTT | CASSPNRDRAPLF
17 | - | TRBJ2-2 | - | TRBV5-1 | TGCGCCAGCAGCTTTCGGGGAGGAGAGACGAACACCGGGGAGCTGTTTTTT | CASSFRGGETNTGELFF
17 | TRBD1 | TRBJ2-1 | - | TRBV19 | TGTGCCAGTAGTATGATAGGGGGCCCAACGGGTTACAATGAGCAGTTCTTC | CASSMIGGPTGYNEQFF
14 | TRBD1 | TRBJ1-1 | - | TRBV6-1 | TGTGCCAGCAGTGAGGACAGGGGGAACACTGAAGCTTTCTTT | CASSEDRGNTEAFF
13 | - | TRBJ1-2 | - | TRBV7-2 | TGTGCCAGCAGCCGAGGCCCGGACTATGGCTACACCTTC | CASSRGPDYGYTF
15 | TRBD1 | TRBJ1-1 | - | TRBV9 | TGTGCCAGCAGCCCTCGGACAGGGACGAACACTGAAGCTTTCTTT | CASSPRTGTNTEAFF
17 | TRBD1 | TRBJ2-5 | - | TRBV23-1 | TGCGCCAGCAGTTTCTCTAGGAGTCAGGGGGCAGGAGAGACCCAGTACTTC | CASSFSRSQGAGETQYF
13 | TRBD1 | TRBJ1-2 | - | TRBV2 | TGTGCCACCGGGACAGACTCTAACTATGGCTACACCTTC | CATGTDSNYGYTF
15 | TRBD2 | TRBJ2-1 | - | TRBV10-3 | TGTGCCTCCAGGGCGAGCGGGGGGAAATACAATGAGCAGTTCTTC | CASRASGGKYNEQFF
16 | TRBD1 | TRBJ2-2 | few | TRBV9 | TGTGCCAGCAGCGTAGGACAGGGCACGAACACCGGGGAGCTGTTTTTT | CASSVGQGTNTGELFF
15 | - | TRBJ2-1 | - | TRBV5-1 | TGCGCCAGCAGCAGGGCCGGGACTGGATACAATGAGCAGTTCTTC | CASSRAGTGYNEQFF
14 | - | TRBJ2-5 | - | TRBV9 | TGTGCCAGCAGCGTCGGGTTAGACGAGGAGACCCAGTACTTC | CASSVGLDEETQYF
13 | - | TRBJ1-2 | - | TRBV28 | TGTGCCAGCAGTTTAACCAGGTGGTATGGCTACACCTTC | CASSLTRWYGYTF
15 | - | TRBJ2-3 | - | TRBV5-4 | TGTGCCAGCAGCCCGCCGGTCGGGTCTGCAGATACGCAGTATTTT | CASSPPVGSADTQYF